This T cell receptor (beta chain) comes out of a study of blood T cell repertoires in COVID-19. Study-level background: Acute and convalescent COVID-19 samples came from the United States, Italy and Spain.

In the original workflow: Nucleated cell counts were estimated from reference gene primer amplification. Data came from immunoSEQ multiplex PCR; TCRdb stores just in-frame clones and leaves some out. V and J calls and clone size follow that table, whereas D and trimming were derived from the DNA. This table holds 250,000 to 350,000 clones, around 89% found once. Germline lookup yields CDR1 MNHEY and CDR2 SMNVEV (reference sequence). The CDR3 extends over 15 amino acids. V dropped 5 bases and J dropped 9; count of bases not matched to a gene: 14. Participant ages covered roughly 18 to 89 years across around 22 US areas. Participants' reported clinical history set cohort assignment.

The genes are TRBV27 and TRBJ2-7, with 9 nucleotides matching TRBD2. This TCR was recovered from a woman between 18 and 29 years old with acute COVID-19. The specimen was PBMCs or T cells enriched from blood (not recorded which). The CDR3 loop reads CASSPYPSGASRQYF. The CDR3 bases are TGTGCCAGCAGTCCTTACCCTAGCGGGGCCTCACGGCAGTACTTC.